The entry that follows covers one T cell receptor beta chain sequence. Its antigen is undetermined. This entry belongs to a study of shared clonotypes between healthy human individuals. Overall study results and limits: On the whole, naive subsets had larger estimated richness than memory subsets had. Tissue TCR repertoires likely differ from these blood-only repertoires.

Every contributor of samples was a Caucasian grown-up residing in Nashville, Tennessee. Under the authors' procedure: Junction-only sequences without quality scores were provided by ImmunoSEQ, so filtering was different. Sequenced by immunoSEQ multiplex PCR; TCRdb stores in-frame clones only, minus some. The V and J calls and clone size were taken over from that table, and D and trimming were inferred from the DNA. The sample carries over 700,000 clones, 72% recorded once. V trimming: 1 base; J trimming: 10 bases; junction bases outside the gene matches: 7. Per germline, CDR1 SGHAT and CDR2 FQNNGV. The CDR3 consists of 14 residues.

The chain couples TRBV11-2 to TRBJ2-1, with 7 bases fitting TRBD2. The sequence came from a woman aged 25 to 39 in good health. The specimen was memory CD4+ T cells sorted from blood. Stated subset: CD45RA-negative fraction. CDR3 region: CASSLVMPSGEQFF. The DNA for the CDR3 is TGTGCCAGCAGCTTAGTAATGCCTAGCGGAGAGCAGTTCTTC. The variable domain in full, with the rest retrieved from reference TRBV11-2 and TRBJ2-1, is EAGVAQSPRYKIIEKRQSVAFWCNPISGHATLYWYQQILGQGPKLLIQFQNNGVVDDSQLPKDRFSAERLKGVDSTLKIQPAKLEDSAVYLCASSLVMPSGEQFFGPGTRLTVL.